The clone carrying this TCR beta chain was detected many times. Its antigen is undetermined. Disease lasting under 3 months, a NOSPECS grade of at least 4, and a Clinical Activity Score of at least 3 were features of the ophthalmopathy patients. Patients were excluded for uncontrolled infection, other autoimmune disease, pregnancy or lactation. Fresh 10 ml peripheral blood yielded PBMCs. This record comes from a study of T cells in Graves' hyperthyroidism and ophthalmopathy. Whole-study results and caveats: In validation, the model predicted ophthalmopathy. These predictions came a median about 6.8 months before onset.

Amplified TCR beta CDR3 regions derived from RNA transcripts. With the HTBI primer set, the TCR CDR3 went through a first round of RT-PCR. TCRdb re-analysed the multiplex PCR reads in MiXCR, keeping a single row per CDR3 protein. The table has some 270,000 distinct CDR3 sequences, around 24% seen once. Germline CDR1 SNHLY, CDR2 FYNNEI. CDR3 length equals 13 residues. V lost 7 bases, J lost 4 bases, and 3 bases stayed unmatched. This chain joins TRBV2 and TRBJ2-2, with 7 bases matching TRBD2. The sample comprised blood. The receptor was derived from a woman aged 40-49 years with Graves' ophthalmopathy. Here the CDR3 reads CASKLAVTGELFF. The CDR3 DNA sequence: TGTGCCAGCAAGCTAGCGGTCACCGGGGAGCTGTTTTTT.